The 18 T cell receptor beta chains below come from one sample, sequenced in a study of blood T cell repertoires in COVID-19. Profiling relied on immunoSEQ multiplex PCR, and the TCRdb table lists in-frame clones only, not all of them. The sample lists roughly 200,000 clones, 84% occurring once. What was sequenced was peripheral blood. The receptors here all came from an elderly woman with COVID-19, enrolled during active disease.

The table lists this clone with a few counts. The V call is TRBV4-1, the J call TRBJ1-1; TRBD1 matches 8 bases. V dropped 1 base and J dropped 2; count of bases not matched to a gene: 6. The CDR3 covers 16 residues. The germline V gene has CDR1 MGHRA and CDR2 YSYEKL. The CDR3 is CASSQGQGRSNTEAFF. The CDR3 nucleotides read TGCGCCAGCAGCCAAGGACAGGGGAGAAGCAACACTGAAGCTTTCTTT.

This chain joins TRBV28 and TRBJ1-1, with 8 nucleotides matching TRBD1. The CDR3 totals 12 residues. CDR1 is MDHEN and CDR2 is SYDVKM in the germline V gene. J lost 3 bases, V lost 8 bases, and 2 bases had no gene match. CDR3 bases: TGTGCCAGCGGACAGGGTGACACTGAAGCTTTCTTT. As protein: CASGQGDTEAFF. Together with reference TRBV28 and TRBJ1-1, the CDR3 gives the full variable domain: DVKVTQSSRYLVKRTGEKVFLECVQDMDHENMFWYRQDPGLGLRLIYFSYDVKMKEKGDIPEGYSVSREKKERFSLILESASTNQTSMYLCASGQGDTEAFFGQGTRLTVV.

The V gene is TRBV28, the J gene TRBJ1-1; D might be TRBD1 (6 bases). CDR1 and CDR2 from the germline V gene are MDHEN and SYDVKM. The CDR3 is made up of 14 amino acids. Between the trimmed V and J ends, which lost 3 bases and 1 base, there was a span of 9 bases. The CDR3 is CASSFQGQNTEAFF. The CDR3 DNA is TGTGCCAGCAGTTTTCAGGGGCAGAACACTGAAGCTTTCTTT.

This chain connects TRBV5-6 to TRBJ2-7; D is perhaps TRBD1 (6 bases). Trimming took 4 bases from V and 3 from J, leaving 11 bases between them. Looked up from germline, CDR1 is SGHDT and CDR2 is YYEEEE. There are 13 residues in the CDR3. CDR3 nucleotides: TGTGCCAGCAGCCCAGGGGTAGGCTACGAGCAGTACGTC. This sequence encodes CASSPGVGYEQYV.

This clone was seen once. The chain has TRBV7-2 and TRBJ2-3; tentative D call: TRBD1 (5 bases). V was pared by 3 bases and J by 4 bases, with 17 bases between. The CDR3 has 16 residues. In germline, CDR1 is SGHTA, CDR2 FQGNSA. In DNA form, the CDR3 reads TGTGCCAGCAGCTTGACCTCAGGGTTTCCCGCAGATACGCAGTATTTT. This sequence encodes CASSLTSGFPADTQYF.

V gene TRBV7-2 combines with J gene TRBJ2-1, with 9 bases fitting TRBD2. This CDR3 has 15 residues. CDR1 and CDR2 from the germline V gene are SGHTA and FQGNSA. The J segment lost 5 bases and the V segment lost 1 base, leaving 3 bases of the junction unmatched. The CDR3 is CASSLEAGGHNEQFF. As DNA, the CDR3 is TGTGCCAGCAGCTTAGAGGCGGGGGGGCACAATGAGCAGTTCTTC. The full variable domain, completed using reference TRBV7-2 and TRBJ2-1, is GAGVSQSPSNKVTEKGKDVELRCDPISGHTALYWYRQSLGQGLEFLIYFQGNSAPDKSGLPSDRFSAERTGGSVSTLTIQRTQQEDSAVYLCASSLEAGGHNEQFFGPGTRLTVL.

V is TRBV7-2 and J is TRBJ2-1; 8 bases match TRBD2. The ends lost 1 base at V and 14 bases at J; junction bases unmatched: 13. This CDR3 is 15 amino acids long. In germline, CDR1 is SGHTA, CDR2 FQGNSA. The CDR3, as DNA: TGTGCCAGCAGCTTAGTCCCGCTAGCGGGCCCCTCGGAGTTCTTC. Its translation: CASSLVPLAGPSEFF.

The CDR3 region has the DNA TGTGCCACCAGCAGTAATCCAGGGGCCAGCAATCAGCCCCAGCATTTT. It specifies CATSSNPGASNQPQHF. This chain connects TRBV15 to TRBJ1-5, with a possible D match to TRBD1 (6 bases). V was shortened by 3 bases and J by 1 base, with 13 bases between the two germline ends. Germline values: CDR1 LNHNV, CDR2 YYDKDF (reference sequence). This CDR3 comprises 16 residues.

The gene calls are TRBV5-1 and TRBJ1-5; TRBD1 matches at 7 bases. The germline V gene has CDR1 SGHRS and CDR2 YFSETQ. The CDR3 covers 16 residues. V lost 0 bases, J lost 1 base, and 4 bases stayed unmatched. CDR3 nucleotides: TGCGCCAGCAGCTTGGAAGGGGGCAAGAGCAATCAGCCCCAGCATTTT. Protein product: CASSLEGGKSNQPQHF.

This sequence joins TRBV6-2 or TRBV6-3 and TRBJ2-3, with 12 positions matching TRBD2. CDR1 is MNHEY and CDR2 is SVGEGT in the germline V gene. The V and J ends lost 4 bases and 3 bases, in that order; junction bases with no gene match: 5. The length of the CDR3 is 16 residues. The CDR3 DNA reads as TGTGCCAGCAGTTCCCCACTAGCGGGGGGTACAGATACGCAGTATTTT. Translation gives CASSSPLAGGTDTQYF.

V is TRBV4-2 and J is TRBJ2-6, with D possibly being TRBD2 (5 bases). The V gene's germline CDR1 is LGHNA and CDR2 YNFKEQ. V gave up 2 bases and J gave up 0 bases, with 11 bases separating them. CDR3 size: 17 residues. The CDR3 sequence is CASSQRTGSSGANVLTF. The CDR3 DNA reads TGTGCCAGCAGCCAAAGGACGGGAAGCTCTGGGGCCAACGTCCTGACTTTC.

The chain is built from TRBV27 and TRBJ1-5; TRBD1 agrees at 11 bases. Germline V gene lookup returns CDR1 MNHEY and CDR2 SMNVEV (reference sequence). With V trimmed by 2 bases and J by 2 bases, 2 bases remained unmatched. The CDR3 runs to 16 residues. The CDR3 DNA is TGTGCCAGCAGTTTAGGACAGGGGGCTGGCAATCAGCCCCAGCATTTT. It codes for CASSLGQGAGNQPQHF.

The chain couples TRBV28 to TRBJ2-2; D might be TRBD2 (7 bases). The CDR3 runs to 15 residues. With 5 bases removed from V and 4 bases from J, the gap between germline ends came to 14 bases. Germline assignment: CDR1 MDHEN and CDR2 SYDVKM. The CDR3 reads CASSLYREGTGELFF. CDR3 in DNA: TGTGCCAGCAGTCTATACAGGGAGGGCACCGGGGAGCTGTTTTTT.

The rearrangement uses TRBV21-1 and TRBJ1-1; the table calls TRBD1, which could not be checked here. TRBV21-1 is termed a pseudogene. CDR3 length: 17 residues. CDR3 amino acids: CASSKALVGTQNTEAFF. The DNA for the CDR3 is TGTGCCAGCAGCAAAGCACTTGTTGGGACACAGAACACTGAAGCTTTCTTT.

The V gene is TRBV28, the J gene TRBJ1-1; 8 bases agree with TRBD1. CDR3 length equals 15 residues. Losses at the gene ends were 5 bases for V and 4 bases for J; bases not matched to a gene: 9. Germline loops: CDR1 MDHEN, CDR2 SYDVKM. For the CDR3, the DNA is TGTGCCAGCAGTCCCCCGGGACAGGACTTCACTGAAGCTTTCTTT. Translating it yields CASSPPGQDFTEAFF.

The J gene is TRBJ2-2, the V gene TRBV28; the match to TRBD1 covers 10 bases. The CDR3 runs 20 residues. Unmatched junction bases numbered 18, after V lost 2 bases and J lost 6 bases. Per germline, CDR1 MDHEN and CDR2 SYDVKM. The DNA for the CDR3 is TGTGCCAGCAGTTTACTTCGAGGGAGTGCGGGACAGGGGCGCCCCGGGGAGCTGTTTTTT. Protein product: CASSLLRGSAGQGRPGELFF.

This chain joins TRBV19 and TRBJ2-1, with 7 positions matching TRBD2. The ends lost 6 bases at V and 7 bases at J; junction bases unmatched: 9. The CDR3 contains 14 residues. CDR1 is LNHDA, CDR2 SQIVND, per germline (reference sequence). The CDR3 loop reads CASRPGRERNEQFF. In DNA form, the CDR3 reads TGTGCCAGTAGACCAGGGAGGGAAAGGAATGAGCAGTTCTTC.

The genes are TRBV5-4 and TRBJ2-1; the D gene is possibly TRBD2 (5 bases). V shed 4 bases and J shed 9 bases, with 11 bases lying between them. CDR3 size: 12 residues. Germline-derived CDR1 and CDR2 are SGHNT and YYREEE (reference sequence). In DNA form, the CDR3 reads TGTGCCAGCAGCATCGACTATAGTGAGCAGTTCTTC. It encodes CASSIDYSEQFF.